One and the same sample provided the 3 T cell receptor beta chains below, sequenced in a study of T-cell memory formation after mild COVID-19 listed by TCRdb under 2021. Library generation was performed with 5' RACE. Sequencing instrument: Illumina NovaSeq 6000. The raw public reads went through TCRdb reprocessing: fastp at Q25, MiXCR clone calling, in-frame beta chains kept. Rows are unified per CDR3 protein, each entry keeping the most common DNA and genes. The sample data list roughly 610,000 distinct CDR3 sequences, and roughly 17% of these were observed just once. Jointly, the top ten make up just over 8% of the sample. Sequences were obtained from PBMCs or a T cell subset sorted from them (not recorded which). These receptors were collected from an adult woman who had mild COVID-19 (a few samples of this study predate the infection). The sample titles of this study are shuffled in the database, so cell type and time point are left out; the donor was told from shared clones.

Many counts were recorded for this clonotype. The V gene is TRBV12-3 or TRBV12-4, the J gene TRBJ1-5; D not certain. The CDR3 contains 12 residues. Trimming stripped 7 bases from V and 1 base from J, with 5 bases between. CDR3 nucleotide sequence: TGTGCCAGCACAGTGAGCAATCAGCCCCAGCATTTT. This encodes CASTVSNQPQHF.

This chain links TRBV7-2 with TRBJ1-5; D call uncertain. CDR3 length: 15 amino acids. V shed 1 base and J shed 1 base, with 8 bases lying between them. CDR1 is SGHTA, CDR2 FQGNSA, per germline. The CDR3 bases are TGTGCCAGCAGCTTAGGCCGTCTGAGCAATCAGCCCCAGCATTTT. Encoded protein: CASSLGRLSNQPQHF.

The rearrangement uses TRBV7-9 and TRBJ2-3; 11 bases match TRBD1. Unmatched junction bases numbered 12, after V lost 5 bases and J lost 5 bases. This CDR3 has 17 residues. The germline V gene has CDR1 SEHNR and CDR2 FQNEAQ (reference sequence). CDR3 sequence: CASSRRTGGAVGDTQYF. The CDR3 DNA sequence: TGTGCCAGCAGCCGGAGGACAGGGGGCGCGGTTGGAGATACGCAGTATTTT.